This passage covers 21 T cell receptor beta chains from one sample sequenced in a study of T cells in Graves' hyperthyroidism and ophthalmopathy. The investigators amplified TCR beta CDR3 regions from RNA transcripts. The HTBI primer set served for first-round RT-PCR of the TCR CDR3. TCRdb recomputed calls from the multiplex PCR reads with MiXCR, one row per CDR3 protein. Among about 400,000 distinct CDR3 sequences, 15% were seen once, and the ten largest hold approximately 32%. The sequenced material came from blood. Every receptor here comes from a woman under 40 with Graves' hyperthyroidism.

V and J are TRBV2 and TRBJ1-1, with D perhaps matching TRBD1 (5 bases). Trimming took 1 base from V and 8 from J, leaving 17 bases between them. CDR3 size: 15 residues. Germline CDR1 is SNHLY and CDR2 is FYNNEI. The CDR3 region has the DNA TGTGCCAGCAGTGAAGGTCTGGGGCGGAGCCACGAAGCTTTCTTT. Encoded protein: CASSEGLGRSHEAFF.

This clonotype was recorded at least ten times. The chain carries TRBV28 and TRBJ2-2; 8 bases map to TRBD2. CDR3 length: 13 residues. Germline CDR1 and CDR2: MDHEN and SYDVKM. Trimming removed 8 bases from V and 5 bases from J; junction bases left unmatched: 4. This CDR3 is CASVPGGTGELFF. CDR3 DNA: TGTGCCAGCGTCCCGGGGGGGACCGGGGAGCTGTTTTTT.

This clonotype has at least ten counts. The chain has TRBV3-1 and TRBJ2-1, with a possible D match to TRBD1 (5 bases). Per germline, CDR1 LGHDT and CDR2 YNNKEL (reference sequence). Trimming pared 2 bases from V and 9 bases from J, leaving 8 bases between. CDR3 size: 12 residues. This CDR3 reads CASSQRGSEQFF. The CDR3 DNA reads as TGTGCCAGCAGCCAAAGGGGCAGTGAGCAGTTCTTC.

Only a few counts were recorded for this clonotype. The chain couples TRBV5-1 to TRBJ1-4, with 7 bases that match TRBD1. Germline assignment: CDR1 SGHRS and CDR2 YFSETQ. The CDR3 is 16 residues long. The V segment lost 0 bases and the J segment 4 bases; nucleotides outside the gene matches: 6. CDR3 loop: CASSLDAQGFNEKLFF. CDR3 bases: TGCGCCAGCAGCTTGGACGCACAGGGGTTTAATGAAAAACTGTTTTTT.

The V call is TRBV7-9, the J call TRBJ2-1, with 7 bases aligning to TRBD2. Germline CDR1 is SEHNR and CDR2 is FQNEAQ (reference sequence). The CDR3 totals 15 residues. The junction had 11 bases not matched to a gene; V was cut back by 6 bases and J by 6 bases. CDR3 sequence reads: CASSPRLAELNEQFF. The CDR3 nucleotides read TGTGCCAGCAGTCCAAGACTAGCTGAACTCAATGAGCAGTTCTTC. Supplemented by reference TRBV7-9 and TRBJ2-1, the full variable domain reads DTGVSQNPRHKITKRGQNVTFRCDPISEHNRLYWYRQTLGQGPEFLTYFQNEAQLEKSRLLSDRFSAERPKGSFSTLEIQRTEQGDSAMYLCASSPRLAELNEQFFGPGTRLTVL.

This clonotype was detected ten times or more. The genes are TRBV4-1 and TRBJ2-1; 8 positions agree with TRBD1. Trimming took 5 bases from V and 8 from J; bases not matched to a gene: 14. The CDR3 loop spans 16 amino acids. Per germline, CDR1 MGHRA and CDR2 YSYEKL. CDR3 protein: CASSSRQGSNSDEQFF. For the CDR3, the DNA is TGCGCCAGCAGCTCCCGACAGGGGTCGAATAGCGATGAGCAGTTCTTC.

At least ten counts were recorded for this clonotype. The V call is TRBV28, the J call TRBJ2-4, with TRBD1 identical over 7 bases. The germline V gene has CDR1 MDHEN and CDR2 SYDVKM. J lost 10 bases, V lost 7 bases, and 19 bases had no gene match. This CDR3 has 16 residues. In DNA form, the CDR3 reads TGTGCCAGCACCACCATCCGGGGACAGACACTAAGGATTCAGTACTTC. Translation: CASTTIRGQTLRIQYF.

This clonotype was observed a few times. This CDR3 reads CASSLPGYQYEQYF. CDR3 coding DNA: TGTGCCAGCAGCTTACCCGGGTACCAATACGAGCAGTACTTC. The genes are TRBV7-9 and TRBJ2-7; the D is unclear. Trimming took off 2 bases at V and 4 bases at J, with 12 bases between the two ends. The CDR3 spans 14 residues. Germline CDR1 is SEHNR and CDR2 is FQNEAQ (reference sequence).

The table lists this clonotype with many counts. This chain uses TRBV28 with TRBJ1-5, with a weak D call TRBD1 (5 bases). CDR3 length: 13 amino acids. The V gene's germline CDR1 is MDHEN and CDR2 SYDVKM. V lost 6 bases and J lost 3, with 9 bases in between. CDR3 loop: CASRGRNNQPQHF. CDR3 nucleotides: TGTGCCAGCAGGGGGCGTAACAATCAGCCCCAGCATTTT.

V gene TRBV19 combines with J gene TRBJ1-3; perhaps TRBD1 as D (5 bases). The CDR3 loop spans 18 amino acids. V lost 4 bases and J lost 0, with 19 bases in between. Germline lookup yields CDR1 LNHDA and CDR2 SQIVND (reference sequence). CDR3 DNA: TGTGCCAGTAGTAGTAAACCGGGACGGTACTTCTCTGGAAACACCATATATTTT. Amino acid sequence: CASSSKPGRYFSGNTIYF.

This clonotype occurred a few times. V gene TRBV24-1 combines with J gene TRBJ2-3; TRBD1 agrees at 9 bases. Losses at the gene ends were 3 bases for V and 6 bases for J; bases not matched to a gene: 0. CDR1 and CDR2 (germline): KGHDR, SFDVKD. CDR3 size: 13 residues. Here the CDR3 reads CATSDGTGDTQYF. The CDR3 DNA follows: TGTGCCACCAGTGATGGGACAGGGGATACGCAGTATTTT.

The sample holds a few counts of this clonotype. The CDR3 bases are TGTGCCAGCAGTGACCCCCCACAACGGACTAGCGGGAGTGTCACACACGGGGACGAGCAGTACTTC. This translates into CASSDPPQRTSGSVTHGDEQYF. The rearrangement links TRBV2 to TRBJ2-7, with 13 nucleotides matching TRBD2. CDR1 and CDR2 (germline): SNHLY, FYNNEI. The ends lost 3 bases at V and 5 bases at J; junction bases unmatched: 25. This CDR3 spans 22 amino acids.

In its sample, this clonotype was seen many times. The chain couples TRBV2 to TRBJ2-7; TRBD1 agrees at 9 bases. There are 15 residues in the CDR3. The V gene end was trimmed by 3 bases and the J gene end by 0 bases; junction bases not matched to a gene: 3. The germline gives CDR1 SNHLY, CDR2 FYNNEI. CDR3 sequence: CASSDGQGPSYEQYF. In nucleotides, the CDR3 is TGTGCCAGCAGTGATGGACAGGGGCCCTCCTACGAGCAGTACTTC.

The chain carries TRBV5-1 and TRBJ2-3; D uncertain. The CDR3 sequence is 16 residues long. CDR1 is SGHRS, CDR2 YFSETQ, per germline. V lost 1 base, J lost 4 bases, and 16 bases lay in between. The CDR3 DNA sequence: TGCGCCAGCAGCTTGACCCGGATTAATCTTCCAGATACGCAGTATTTT. It codes for CASSLTRINLPDTQYF.

About this clonotype itself: This sequence may be a read error, since a much larger clone differs from it by one base. The V and J genes are TRBV6-2 or TRBV6-3 and TRBJ2-7; TRBD1 matches at 8 bases. The CDR3 runs to 13 residues. Germline lookup yields CDR1 MNHEY and CDR2 SVGEGT. After removal of 5 bases from V and 4 bases from J, the junction contained 4 bases not matched to a gene. The CDR3 coding sequence is TGTGCCAGCAGTGCGGACAGGGAATACGAGCAGTACTTC. It specifies CASSADREYEQYF.

In this sample, this clonotype turned up a few times. This chain uses TRBV27 with TRBJ1-6, with D hard to call. Trimming pared 0 bases from V and 9 bases from J, leaving 6 bases between. Germline loops: CDR1 MNHEY, CDR2 SMNVEV (reference sequence). This CDR3 spans 13 amino acids. For the CDR3, the DNA is TGTGCCAGCAGTTTATCTAACATTTCACCCCTCCACTTT. Amino acid sequence: CASSLSNISPLHF.

There are many counts of this clonotype. This chain joins TRBV24-1 and TRBJ1-5, with TRBD1 identical over 8 bases. V lost 4 bases and J lost 6; bases outside the gene matches: 4. The CDR3 sequence is 14 residues long. Germline CDR1 is KGHDR and CDR2 is SFDVKD. The CDR3 loop is CATSETGEGQPQHF. In DNA form, the CDR3 reads TGTGCCACCAGTGAGACAGGGGAGGGTCAGCCCCAGCATTTT.

The chain combines TRBV7-9 with TRBJ2-3; 15 nucleotides line up with TRBD2. The junction had 6 bases not matched to a gene; V was cut back by 5 bases and J by 0 bases. The CDR3 sequence is 18 residues long. The germline V gene has CDR1 SEHNR and CDR2 FQNEAQ (reference sequence). CDR3 bases: TGTGCCAGCAGCCCGGGACTAGCGGGAGGCCCTAGCACAGATACGCAGTATTTT. This codes for CASSPGLAGGPSTDTQYF.

This clonotype was seen at least ten times. The rearrangement joins TRBV3-1 to TRBJ2-4; D might be TRBD1 or TRBD2, each matching 5 bases. The CDR3 length is 18 residues. CDR1 is LGHDT and CDR2 is YNNKEL in the germline V gene (reference sequence). Trimming shortened V by 5 bases and J by 0 bases, and 20 bases separated the two germline ends. The chain's CDR3 is CASSFTGLLGLAKNIQYF. In DNA form, the CDR3 reads TGTGCCAGCAGCTTTACAGGACTCCTAGGGCTAGCCAAAAACATTCAGTACTTC.

This clonotype has ten or more counts. The rearrangement uses TRBV30 and TRBJ2-1, with TRBD2 identical over 10 bases. Losses at the gene ends were 3 bases for V and 2 bases for J; bases not matched to a gene: 7. In germline, CDR1 is GTSNPN, CDR2 SVGIG (reference sequence). This CDR3 comprises 16 residues. The CDR3 here is CAWRASGSSAYNEQFF. The CDR3 DNA reads TGTGCCTGGAGGGCTAGCGGGAGCAGCGCCTACAATGAGCAGTTCTTC.

This clonotype was detected ten times or more. This rearrangement joins TRBV18 to TRBJ1-4, with D unresolved. CDR3 length: 13 amino acids. The V end was cut by 3 bases, the J end by 5 bases, with 7 bases between. Germline V CDR1 and CDR2: KGHSH, LQKENI. CDR3 loop: CASSPDGNEKLFF. Written as DNA, the CDR3 is TGTGCCAGCTCACCGGACGGAAATGAAAAACTGTTTTTT.